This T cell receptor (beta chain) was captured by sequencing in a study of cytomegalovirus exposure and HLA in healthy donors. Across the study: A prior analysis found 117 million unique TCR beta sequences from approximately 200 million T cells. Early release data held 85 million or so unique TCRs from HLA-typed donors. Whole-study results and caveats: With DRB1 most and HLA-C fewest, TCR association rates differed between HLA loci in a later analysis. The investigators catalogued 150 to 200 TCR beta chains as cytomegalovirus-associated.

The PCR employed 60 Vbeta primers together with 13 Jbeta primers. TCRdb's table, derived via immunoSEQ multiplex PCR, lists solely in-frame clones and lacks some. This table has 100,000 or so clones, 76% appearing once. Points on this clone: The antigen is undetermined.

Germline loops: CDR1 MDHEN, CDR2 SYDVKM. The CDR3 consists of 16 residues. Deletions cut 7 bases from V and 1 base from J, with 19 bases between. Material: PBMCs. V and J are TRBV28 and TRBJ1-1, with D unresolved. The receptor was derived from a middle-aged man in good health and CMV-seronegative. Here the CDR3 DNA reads TGTGCCAGCATCCTACCCGGAAATGGGAGGAACACTGAAGCTTTCTTT. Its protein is CASILPGNGRNTEAFF. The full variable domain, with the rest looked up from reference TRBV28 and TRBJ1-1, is DVKVTQSSRYLVKRTGEKVFLECVQDMDHENMFWYRQDPGLGLRLIYFSYDVKMKEKGDIPEGYSVSREKKERFSLILESASTNQTSMYLCASILPGNGRNTEAFFGQGTRLTVV.